This T cell receptor (beta chain) appears in the sequencing data of a study of blood T cell repertoires in COVID-19. Background on the study: The United States, Italy and Spain supplied acute and convalescent COVID-19 samples.

CDR1 SNHLY and CDR2 FYNNEI come from the germline V gene. The V end was cut by 8 bases, the J end by 1 base, with 16 bases between. The CDR3 is made up of 15 amino acids. In the source study's methods: The authors estimated nucleated cell counts from reference gene primer amplification. Profiling relied on immunoSEQ multiplex PCR, and the TCRdb table lists in-frame clones only, not all of them. The V and J calls and clone size are taken from that table; D and trimming were inferred from the DNA. The sample contains about 130,000 clones, about 88% of which appear only once. The chain carries TRBV2 and TRBJ2-3; D is perhaps TRBD2 (5 bases). The sequence was collected from a woman over 75 with acute or convalescent COVID-19. Sequenced input: peripheral blood. The CDR3 nucleotides are TGTGCCAGCGGAAGCAGGCTTAGCGGCACAGATACGCAGTATTTT. It encodes CASGSRLSGTDTQYF.